This T cell receptor (beta chain) was found in a study of neurological immune-mediated disorders. The V gene's germline CDR1 is DFQATT and CDR2 SNEGSKA (reference sequence). The CDR3 length is 14 residues. The V and J ends lost 3 bases and 2 bases respectively, with 12 bases between them. 5'RACE with 10-nucleotide random UMIs generated the cDNA. TCRdb itself ran the 5' RACE reads through MiXCR, one entry per CDR3 protein. The data contain tens of thousands of distinct CDR3 sequences, roughly 3.5% of them singletons. This clonotype was observed many times. The chain combines TRBV20-1 with TRBJ2-3, with D perhaps matching TRBD1 (5 bases). The clonotype originates from a woman in her 50s with multiple sclerosis. Source material: PBMCs. CDR3 coding DNA: TGCAGTGCTAGTTGGGGCAGACTCACAGATACGCAGTATTTT. As protein: CSASWGRLTDTQYF.